This T cell receptor (beta chain) comes out of a study of cytomegalovirus exposure and HLA in healthy donors. Findings and limits, study-wide: Presence/absence analyses took donor sequencing depth as roughly uniform. TCR beta V- and J-gene trimming, according to a later analysis, was linked to a missense DCLRE1C variant.

PCR involved 60 Vbeta and 13 Jbeta primers. The data were produced by immunoSEQ multiplex PCR, yet TCRdb's version contains in-frame clones alone and is incomplete. The sample table includes 30,000 to 40,000 clones. CDR3 size: 14 residues. The V gene's germline CDR1 is LNHDA and CDR2 SQIVND (reference sequence). Trimming pared 6 bases from V and 3 bases from J, leaving 12 bases between. A word on this clone: Its antigen is not known.

Sequences were obtained from PBMCs. The V gene is TRBV19, the J gene TRBJ1-5; D may be TRBD1 (5 bases). The receptor was derived from a man between 40 and 49 years old in good health and CMV-seropositive. CDR3 region: CASSSRQINQPQHF. CDR3 nucleotide sequence: TGTGCCAGTAGCTCAAGACAGATCAATCAGCCCCAGCATTTT.